Shown below are 29 T cell receptor beta chains from a single sample sequenced in a study of T cell responses to AZD1222 COVID-19 vaccine. The data were produced by immunoSEQ multiplex PCR, yet TCRdb's version contains in-frame clones alone and is incomplete. The sample records over 110,000 clones, 90% to 95% being singletons. Source: peripheral blood, taken after recovery from COVID-19. The receptors were gathered from an adult who had recovered from COVID-19.

CDR3 residues: CASTRTGINTEAFF. Here the CDR3 DNA reads TGTGCCAGCACGAGGACAGGGATCAACACTGAAGCTTTCTTT. The chain carries TRBV2 and TRBJ1-1, with 8 bases matching TRBD1. The CDR3 is made up of 14 amino acids. The V gene end was trimmed by 7 bases and the J gene end by 2 bases; junction bases not matched to a gene: 6. The germline V gene has CDR1 SNHLY and CDR2 FYNNEI.

This chain links TRBV5-1 with TRBJ2-2; TRBD1 agrees at 9 bases. The junction had 12 bases not matched to a gene; V was cut back by 9 bases and J by 6 bases. This CDR3 comprises 15 residues. CDR1 and CDR2 (germline): SGHRS, YFSETQ. This chain's CDR3 is CATHQGTGYPGELFF. The CDR3 DNA follows: TGCGCCACCCATCAGGGGACAGGGTATCCCGGGGAGCTGTTTTTT.

The chain uses TRBV28 and TRBJ1-1, with a tentative D call TRBD1 (5 bases). Germline V gene data show CDR1 as MDHEN and CDR2 as SYDVKM. V lost 1 base, J lost 3 bases, and 12 bases lay in between. CDR3 length: 15 residues. CDR3 coding DNA: TGTGCCAGCAGTTTATATCGCAGGGCGGACACTGAAGCTTTCTTT. It translates to CASSLYRRADTEAFF.

V gene TRBV30 combines with J gene TRBJ2-7, with D possibly matching TRBD2 (6 bases). V was trimmed by 3 bases and J by 3 bases, leaving 15 bases between them. Germline V gives CDR1 GTSNPN, CDR2 SVGIG (reference sequence). This CDR3 is 14 amino acids long. The CDR3 region is CAWSDPGRYYEQYF. CDR3 nucleotides: TGTGCCTGGAGCGACCCGGGGAGGTACTACGAGCAGTACTTC.

V usage is TRBV7-3 and J usage is TRBJ2-7; D is uncertain. Germline CDR1 reads SGHTA; CDR2 reads FQGTGA. V gave up 2 bases and J gave up 2 bases, with 10 bases separating them. This CDR3 has 14 residues. CDR3 bases: TGTGCCAGCAGCTTAGGGCCCACGCCCTACGAGCAGTACTTC. Translation: CASSLGPTPYEQYF.

The chain combines TRBV9 with TRBJ2-3; 8 nucleotides match TRBD2. This CDR3 has 17 amino acids. Germline lookup yields CDR1 SGDLS and CDR2 YYNGEE. Trimming took 4 bases from V and 2 from J; bases not matched to a gene: 12. The CDR3 reads CASSSKGVAGPTDTQYF. CDR3 DNA: TGTGCCAGCAGCTCAAAGGGGGTAGCGGGGCCCACAGATACGCAGTATTTT.

This chain links TRBV27 with TRBJ1-4, with D unclear. V was pared by 5 bases and J by 15 bases, with 31 bases between. Germline-derived CDR1 and CDR2 are MNHEY and SMNVEV (reference sequence). The CDR3 has 17 amino acids. The CDR3 nucleotides read TGTGCCAGCAGTGTCAAAACTGGTACTAACTCACCTCTCCGTTTGTTTTTT. This gives the protein CASSVKTGTNSPLRLFF.

The rearrangement joins TRBV28 to TRBJ2-3; the D gene is possibly TRBD1 (5 bases). CDR1 MDHEN and CDR2 SYDVKM come from the germline V gene. The V end lost 8 bases, the J end lost 6 bases, and 21 bases lay between the germline ends. CDR3 length equals 15 residues. This CDR3 is CASPPPWQGDDTQYF. The CDR3, as DNA: TGTGCCAGCCCCCCTCCATGGCAGGGCGACGATACGCAGTATTTT.

The DNA of the CDR3 is TGCGCCAGCAGCCCGATAAAAAGGACAGATCCGTACGAGCAGTACTTC. It translates to CASSPIKRTDPYEQYF. The gene calls are TRBV5-1 and TRBJ2-7, with D maybe TRBD1 (6 bases). CDR3 length: 16 residues. Trimming removed 4 bases at V and 4 bases at J, with 21 bases between. Germline-derived CDR1 and CDR2 are SGHRS and YFSETQ.

The rearrangement joins TRBV7-9 to TRBJ2-2; 9 bases are a match to TRBD2. From germline, CDR1 is SEHNR and CDR2 FQNEAQ (reference sequence). This CDR3 has 15 residues. J lost 3 bases, V lost 6 bases, and 5 bases had no gene match. DNA of the CDR3: TGTGCCAGCAGGGATAGCGGGAGAGACACCGGGGAGCTGTTTTTT. This codes for CASRDSGRDTGELFF.

This clone showed up just once. This sequence joins TRBV28 and TRBJ2-7; perhaps TRBD2 as D (6 bases). The CDR3 has 14 amino acids. Per the germline V gene, CDR1 is MDHEN and CDR2 is SYDVKM. V was clipped by 6 bases and J by 1 base, with 13 bases between them. CDR3 amino acids: CASRVGSTSYEQYF. As DNA, the CDR3 is TGTGCCAGCAGAGTCGGGAGTACTTCCTACGAGCAGTACTTC.

This chain joins TRBV2 and TRBJ2-1, with TRBD2 matching 9 bases. J was trimmed by 6 bases and V by 6 bases; bases with no gene match: 9. CDR3 length: 15 amino acids. Germline CDR1 and CDR2: SNHLY and FYNNEI. In DNA, the CDR3 is TGTGCCAGCAGCCCGGGACTAGCATCATCCAATGAGCAGTTCTTC. This sequence encodes CASSPGLASSNEQFF.

The chain carries TRBV6-4 and TRBJ2-5; 11 bases agree with TRBD2. The V gene end was trimmed by 5 bases and the J gene end by 5 bases; junction bases not matched to a gene: 7. CDR3 length equals 15 residues. Germline V CDR1 and CDR2: MRHNA, SNTAGT. The CDR3 bases are TGTGCCAGCAGTCCGCAGACTAGCGGGATGGAGACCCAGTACTTC. It encodes CASSPQTSGMETQYF.

The J gene is TRBJ2-3, the V gene TRBV4-1; 9 bases map to TRBD2. CDR3 length: 13 residues. Trimming took 10 bases from V and 1 from J; bases not matched to a gene: 3. Per the germline V gene, CDR1 is MGHRA and CDR2 is YSYEKL. The chain's CDR3 is CATQREGTDTQYF. The CDR3 nucleotides are TGCGCCACCCAGCGGGAGGGCACAGATACGCAGTATTTT.

The genes are TRBV7-9 and TRBJ1-5, with D perhaps matching TRBD1 (5 bases). This CDR3 comprises 13 residues. CDR1 is SEHNR and CDR2 is FQNEAQ in the germline V gene (reference sequence). Trimming stripped 3 bases from V and 5 bases from J, with 8 bases between. The CDR3 bases are TGTGCCAGCAGCTTCGACAGTGATCAGCCCCAGCATTTT. Translating gives CASSFDSDQPQHF.

The CDR3 region has the DNA TGCGCCAGCAGCCCCTCACCGGGGGCTCTAGCGGGAGCGAACTCCTACGAGCAGTACTTC. Its protein is CASSPSPGALAGANSYEQYF. The chain carries TRBV5-1 and TRBJ2-7, with 10 bases that match TRBD2. The V gene end was trimmed by 4 bases and the J gene end by 0 bases; junction bases not matched to a gene: 19. This CDR3 contains 20 residues. The germline V gene has CDR1 SGHRS and CDR2 YFSETQ.

This clone appeared a single time. The genes are TRBV5-1 and TRBJ2-1, with 10 bases fitting TRBD2. V shed 4 bases, J shed 3 bases, and the junction held 13 bases outside the gene matches. The CDR3 totals 18 residues. CDR1 is SGHRS, CDR2 YFSETQ, per germline. CDR3 DNA sequence: TGCGCCAGCAGCAGGCAGGGGGCTTTAGCGGGAGGCTACAATGAGCAGTTCTTC. Its translation is CASSRQGALAGGYNEQFF. The variable domain in full, with the rest retrieved from reference TRBV5-1 and TRBJ2-1, is KAGVTQTPRYLIKTRGQQVTLSCSPISGHRSVSWYQQTPGQGLQFLFEYFSETQRNKGNFPGRFSGRQFSNSRSEMNVSTLELGDSALYLCASSRQGALAGGYNEQFFGPGTRLTVL.

The chain employs TRBV4-1 and TRBJ2-2; no firm D call. The germline V and J ends were trimmed by 0 bases and 8 bases, with 7 bases remaining between them. The CDR3 spans 13 residues. Germline V gene lookup returns CDR1 MGHRA and CDR2 YSYEKL. CDR3 region: CASSQEQGGELFF. The CDR3 nucleotides are TGCGCCAGCAGCCAAGAGCAAGGTGGGGAGCTGTTTTTT.

The V and J genes are TRBV28 and TRBJ1-1, with no clear D. Germline values: CDR1 MDHEN, CDR2 SYDVKM. The CDR3 contains 15 residues. V gave up 3 bases and J gave up 4 bases, with 15 bases separating them. As DNA, the CDR3 is TGTGCCAGCAGTTTGGCAATATTGAGCTCCACTGAAGCTTTCTTT. It yields the protein CASSLAILSSTEAFF.

The chain recombines TRBV11-2 with TRBJ1-3; 8 bases are a match to TRBD1. V was clipped by 4 bases and J by 4 bases; unmatched bases: 6. The germline CDR1 and CDR2 sequences are SGHAT and FQNNGV. The CDR3 runs 15 residues. The CDR3 sequence: CASSSQGARGNTIYF. CDR3 nucleotide sequence: TGTGCCAGCAGCTCCCAGGGGGCGCGGGGAAACACCATATATTTT.

The chain carries TRBV7-8 and TRBJ2-5, with D unclear. Trimming took 0 bases from V and 7 from J, leaving 12 bases between them. This CDR3 has 14 residues. CDR1 and CDR2 (germline): SGHVS, FQNEAQ. In nucleotides, the CDR3 is TGTGCCAGCAGCTTAGCAGTAAAATGGGGGACCCAGTACTTC. It codes for CASSLAVKWGTQYF.

The chain uses TRBV5-1 and TRBJ2-7; D is possibly TRBD1 (5 bases). V lost 4 bases to trimming and J lost 4 bases, with 18 bases between them. This CDR3 region has 15 residues. From germline, CDR1 is SGHRS and CDR2 YFSETQ. CDR3: CASSRTLGRPYEQYF. The CDR3 DNA reads as TGCGCCAGCAGCCGAACCCTGGGGCGGCCATACGAGCAGTACTTC. Complete variable domain (other parts from reference TRBV5-1 and TRBJ2-7): KAGVTQTPRYLIKTRGQQVTLSCSPISGHRSVSWYQQTPGQGLQFLFEYFSETQRNKGNFPGRFSGRQFSNSRSEMNVSTLELGDSALYLCASSRTLGRPYEQYFGPGTRLTVT.

The chain joins TRBV19 to TRBJ2-7; 7 bases are shared with TRBD2. The germline V gene encodes CDR1 LNHDA and CDR2 SQIVND (reference sequence). V lost 7 bases and J lost 3; bases outside the gene matches: 15. CDR3 length: 16 residues. The CDR3: CASTPTYAGVYYEQYF. In DNA form, the CDR3 reads TGTGCCAGTACCCCTACCTACGCGGGAGTTTACTACGAGCAGTACTTC.

This chain joins TRBV3-1 (or the pseudogene TRBV3-2) and TRBJ2-4; 7 bases agree with TRBD1. V was pared by 1 base and J by 4 bases, with 4 bases of the junction left unmatched. The CDR3 contains 15 residues. Per the germline V gene, CDR1 is LGHDT and CDR2 is YNNKEL (reference sequence). The CDR3 nucleotides read TGTGCCAGCAGCCAAGTAGAGGGACAGAAAAACATTCAGTACTTC. Translating gives CASSQVEGQKNIQYF.

V gene TRBV5-1 combines with J gene TRBJ2-1, with 7 bases identical to TRBD1. CDR1 is SGHRS and CDR2 is YFSETQ in the germline V gene. CDR3 length equals 12 residues. The V and J ends lost 2 bases and 7 bases, in that order; junction bases with no gene match: 0. This chain's CDR3 is CASSLQGNEQFF. DNA for the CDR3: TGCGCCAGCAGCTTACAGGGGAATGAGCAGTTCTTC.

The gene calls are TRBV27 and TRBJ1-1; a possible D gene is TRBD1 (6 bases). The CDR3 is 13 amino acids. Germline CDR1 is MNHEY and CDR2 is SMNVEV (reference sequence). V shed 5 bases and J shed 3 bases, with 10 bases lying between them. The CDR3 region is CASSRRTDTEAFF. The CDR3 DNA follows: TGTGCCAGCAGTCGCCGGACAGACACTGAAGCTTTCTTT.

The V gene is TRBV12-3 or TRBV12-4, the J gene TRBJ1-6; 7 bases map to TRBD1. V was clipped by 7 bases and J by 7 bases; unmatched bases: 4. The CDR3 spans 13 residues. CDR3 region: CASTIQGNSPLHF. In nucleotides, the CDR3 is TGTGCCAGCACCATACAGGGGAATTCACCCCTCCACTTT.

The rearrangement uses TRBV3-1 (or the pseudogene TRBV3-2) and TRBJ2-1; D not resolved. CDR3 size: 14 residues. The germline gives CDR1 LGHDT, CDR2 YNNKEL (reference sequence). The germline V and J ends were trimmed by 1 base and 8 bases, with 12 bases remaining between them. CDR3 protein: CASSQGLSFYEQFF. The CDR3 nucleotides are TGTGCCAGCAGCCAAGGTCTTTCGTTTTATGAGCAGTTCTTC.

This clone has only one observation. The chain joins TRBV19 to TRBJ2-2; weak D call: TRBD1 (6 bases). Germline CDR1 and CDR2: LNHDA and SQIVND (reference sequence). Trimming cost V 5 bases and J 3 bases, with 16 bases left between them. The CDR3 is 16 residues long. CDR3 protein: CASSFNRVKDTGELFF. Here the CDR3 DNA reads TGTGCCAGTAGTTTCAACAGGGTGAAGGACACCGGGGAGCTGTTTTTT.